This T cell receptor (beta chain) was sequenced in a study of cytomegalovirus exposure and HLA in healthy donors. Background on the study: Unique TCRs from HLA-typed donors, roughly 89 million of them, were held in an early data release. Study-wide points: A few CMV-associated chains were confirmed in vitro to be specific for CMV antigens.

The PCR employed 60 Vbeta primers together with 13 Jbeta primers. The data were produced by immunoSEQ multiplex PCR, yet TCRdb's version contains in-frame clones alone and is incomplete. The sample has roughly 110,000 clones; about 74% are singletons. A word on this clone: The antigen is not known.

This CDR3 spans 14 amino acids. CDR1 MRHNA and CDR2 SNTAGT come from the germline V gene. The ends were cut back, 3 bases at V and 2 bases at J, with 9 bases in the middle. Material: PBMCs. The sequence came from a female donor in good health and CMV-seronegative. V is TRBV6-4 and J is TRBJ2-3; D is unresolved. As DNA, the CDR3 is TGTGCCAGCAGTGAGGCCCTGGCCACAGATACGCAGTATTTT. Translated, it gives CASSEALATDTQYF.